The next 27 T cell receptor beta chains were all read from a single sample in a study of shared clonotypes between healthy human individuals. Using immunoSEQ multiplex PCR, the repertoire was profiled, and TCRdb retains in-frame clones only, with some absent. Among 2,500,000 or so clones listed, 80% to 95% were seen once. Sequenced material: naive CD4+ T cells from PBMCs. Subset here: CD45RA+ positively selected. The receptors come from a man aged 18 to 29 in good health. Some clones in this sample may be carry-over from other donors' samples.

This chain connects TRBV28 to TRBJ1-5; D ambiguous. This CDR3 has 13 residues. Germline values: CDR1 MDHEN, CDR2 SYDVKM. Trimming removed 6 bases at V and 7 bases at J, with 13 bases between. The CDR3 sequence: CASSPTRMQPQHF. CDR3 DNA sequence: TGTGCCAGCAGCCCAACACGCATGCAGCCCCAGCATTTT.

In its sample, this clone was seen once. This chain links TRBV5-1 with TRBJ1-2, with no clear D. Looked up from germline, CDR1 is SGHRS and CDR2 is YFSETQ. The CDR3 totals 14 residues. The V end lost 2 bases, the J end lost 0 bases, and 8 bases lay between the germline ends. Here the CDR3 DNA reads TGCGCCAGCAGCTTACAATCCGCTAACTATGGCTACACCTTC. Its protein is CASSLQSANYGYTF.

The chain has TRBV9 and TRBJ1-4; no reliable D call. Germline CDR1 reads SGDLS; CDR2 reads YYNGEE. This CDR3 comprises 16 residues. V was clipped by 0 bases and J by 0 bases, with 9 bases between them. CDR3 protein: CASSVEAWTTNEKLFF. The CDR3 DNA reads TGTGCCAGCAGCGTAGAAGCTTGGACAACTAATGAAAAACTGTTTTTT.

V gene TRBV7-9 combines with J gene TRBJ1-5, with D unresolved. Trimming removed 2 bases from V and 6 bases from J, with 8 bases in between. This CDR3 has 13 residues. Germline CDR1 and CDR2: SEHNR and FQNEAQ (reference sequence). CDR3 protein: CASSLRAGQPQHF. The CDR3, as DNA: TGTGCCAGCAGCTTACGAGCGGGTCAGCCCCAGCATTTT.

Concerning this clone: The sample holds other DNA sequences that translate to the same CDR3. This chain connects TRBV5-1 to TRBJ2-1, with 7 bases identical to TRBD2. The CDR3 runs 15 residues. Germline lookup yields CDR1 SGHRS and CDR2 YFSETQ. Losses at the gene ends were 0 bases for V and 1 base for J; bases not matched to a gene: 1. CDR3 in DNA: TGCGCCAGCAGCTTGGGACTAGCTTCCTACAATGAGCAGTTCTTC. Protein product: CASSLGLASYNEQFF.

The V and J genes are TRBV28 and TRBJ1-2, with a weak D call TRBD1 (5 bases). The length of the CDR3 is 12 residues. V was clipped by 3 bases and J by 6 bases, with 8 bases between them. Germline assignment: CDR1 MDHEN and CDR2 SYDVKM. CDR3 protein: CASSFRQHGYTF. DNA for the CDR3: TGTGCCAGCAGTTTCAGACAGCATGGCTACACCTTC.

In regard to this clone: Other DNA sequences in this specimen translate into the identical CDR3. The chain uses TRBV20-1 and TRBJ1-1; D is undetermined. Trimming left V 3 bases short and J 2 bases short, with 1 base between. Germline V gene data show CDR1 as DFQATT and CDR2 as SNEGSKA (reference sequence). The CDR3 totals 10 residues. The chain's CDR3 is CSASNTEAFF. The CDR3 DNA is TGCAGTGCTAGCAACACTGAAGCTTTCTTT.

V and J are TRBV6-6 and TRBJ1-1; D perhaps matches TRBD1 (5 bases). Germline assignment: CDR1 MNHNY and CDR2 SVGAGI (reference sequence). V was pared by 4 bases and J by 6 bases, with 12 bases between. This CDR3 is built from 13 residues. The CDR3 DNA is TGTGCCAGCAGTTCGCCGGGGGGACCTGAAGCTTTCTTT. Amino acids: CASSSPGGPEAFF.

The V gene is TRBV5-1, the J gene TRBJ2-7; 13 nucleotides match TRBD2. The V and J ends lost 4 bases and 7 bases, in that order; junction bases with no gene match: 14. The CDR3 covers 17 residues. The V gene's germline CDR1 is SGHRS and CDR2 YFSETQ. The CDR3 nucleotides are TGCGCCAGCAGCCCCGGGACTAGCGGGATCCTGTTTTTGGAGCAGTACTTC. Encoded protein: CASSPGTSGILFLEQYF.

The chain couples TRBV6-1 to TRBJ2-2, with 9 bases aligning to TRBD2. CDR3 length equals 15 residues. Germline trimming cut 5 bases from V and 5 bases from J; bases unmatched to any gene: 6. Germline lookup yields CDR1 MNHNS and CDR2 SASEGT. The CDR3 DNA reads TGTGCCAGCAGTCTAAGCGGGAGGCGGACCGGGGAGCTGTTTTTT. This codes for CASSLSGRRTGELFF.

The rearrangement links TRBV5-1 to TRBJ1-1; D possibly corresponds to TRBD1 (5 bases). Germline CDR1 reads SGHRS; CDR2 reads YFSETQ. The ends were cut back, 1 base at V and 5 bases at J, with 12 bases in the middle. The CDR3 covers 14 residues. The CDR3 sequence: CASSLNSGQTEAFF. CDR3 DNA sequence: TGCGCCAGCAGCTTGAACTCGGGGCAGACTGAAGCTTTCTTT.

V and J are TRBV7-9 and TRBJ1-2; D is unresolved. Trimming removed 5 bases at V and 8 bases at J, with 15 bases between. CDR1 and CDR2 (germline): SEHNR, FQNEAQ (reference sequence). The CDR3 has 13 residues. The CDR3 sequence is CASSTSPGSGYTF. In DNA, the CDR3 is TGTGCCAGCAGCACGTCCCCCGGGTCCGGCTACACCTTC. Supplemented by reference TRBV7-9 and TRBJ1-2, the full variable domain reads DTGVSQNPRHKITKRGQNVTFRCDPISEHNRLYWYRQTLGQGPEFLTYFQNEAQLEKSRLLSDRFSAERPKGSFSTLEIQRTEQGDSAMYLCASSTSPGSGYTFGSGTRLTVV.

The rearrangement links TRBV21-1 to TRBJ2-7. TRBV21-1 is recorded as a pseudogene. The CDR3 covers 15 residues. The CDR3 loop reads CASTLKSPGLGEQYF. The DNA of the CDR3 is TGTGCCAGCACCTTAAAAAGTCCGGGCCTCGGCGAGCAGTACTTC.

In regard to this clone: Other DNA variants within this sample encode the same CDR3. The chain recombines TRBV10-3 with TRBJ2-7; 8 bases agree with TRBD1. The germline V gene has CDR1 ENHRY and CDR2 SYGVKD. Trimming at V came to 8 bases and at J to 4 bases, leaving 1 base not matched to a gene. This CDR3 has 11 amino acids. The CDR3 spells CAIGQGYEQYF. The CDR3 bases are TGTGCCATCGGACAGGGTTACGAGCAGTACTTC.

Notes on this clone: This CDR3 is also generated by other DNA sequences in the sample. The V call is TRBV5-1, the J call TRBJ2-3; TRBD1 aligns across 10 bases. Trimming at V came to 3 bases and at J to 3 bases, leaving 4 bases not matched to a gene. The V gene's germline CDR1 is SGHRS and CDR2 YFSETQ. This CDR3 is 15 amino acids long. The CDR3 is CASSSGDRGTDTQYF. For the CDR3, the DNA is TGCGCCAGCAGCTCCGGGGACAGGGGAACAGATACGCAGTATTTT.

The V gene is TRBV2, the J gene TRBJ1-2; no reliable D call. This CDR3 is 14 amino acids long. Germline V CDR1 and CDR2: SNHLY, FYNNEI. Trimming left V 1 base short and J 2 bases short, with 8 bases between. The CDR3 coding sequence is TGTGCCAGCAGTGAAGAACGAGTAAACTATGGCTACACCTTC. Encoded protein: CASSEERVNYGYTF.

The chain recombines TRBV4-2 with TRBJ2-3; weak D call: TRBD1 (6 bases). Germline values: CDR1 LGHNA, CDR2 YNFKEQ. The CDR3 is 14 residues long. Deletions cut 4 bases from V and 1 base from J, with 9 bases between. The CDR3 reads CASSPRTGTDTQYF. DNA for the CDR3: TGTGCCAGCAGCCCTCGGACAGGCACAGATACGCAGTATTTT.

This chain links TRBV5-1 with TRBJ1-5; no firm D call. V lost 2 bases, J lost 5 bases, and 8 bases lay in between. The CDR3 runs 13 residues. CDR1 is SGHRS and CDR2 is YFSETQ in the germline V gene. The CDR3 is CASSLRADQPQHF. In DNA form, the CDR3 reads TGCGCCAGCAGCTTACGGGCAGATCAGCCCCAGCATTTT. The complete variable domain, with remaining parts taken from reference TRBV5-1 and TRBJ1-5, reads KAGVTQTPRYLIKTRGQQVTLSCSPISGHRSVSWYQQTPGQGLQFLFEYFSETQRNKGNFPGRFSGRQFSNSRSEMNVSTLELGDSALYLCASSLRADQPQHFGDGTRLSIL.

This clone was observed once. In nucleotides, the CDR3 is TGCGCCAGCAGCCAAGATAGGGGGGGTTGGAACACCATATATTTT. Its translation: CASSQDRGGWNTIYF. The chain couples TRBV4-1 to TRBJ1-3, with D tentatively TRBD1 (6 bases). Trimming removed 0 bases from V and 7 bases from J, with 13 bases in between. This CDR3 has 15 amino acids. The V gene's germline CDR1 is MGHRA and CDR2 YSYEKL.

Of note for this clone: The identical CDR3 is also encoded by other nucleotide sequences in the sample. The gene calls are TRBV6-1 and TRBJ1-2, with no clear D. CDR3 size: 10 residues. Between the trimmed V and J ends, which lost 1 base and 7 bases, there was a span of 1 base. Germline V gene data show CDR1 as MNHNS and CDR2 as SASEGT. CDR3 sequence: CASSEVGYTF. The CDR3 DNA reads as TGTGCCAGCAGTGAAGTTGGCTACACCTTC.

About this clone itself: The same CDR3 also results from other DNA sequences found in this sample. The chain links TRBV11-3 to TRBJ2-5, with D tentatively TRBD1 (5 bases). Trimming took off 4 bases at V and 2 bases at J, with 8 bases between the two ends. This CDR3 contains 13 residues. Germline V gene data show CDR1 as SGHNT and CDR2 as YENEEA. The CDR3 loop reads CASSSQGQETQYF. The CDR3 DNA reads TGTGCCAGCAGCTCGCAGGGTCAAGAGACCCAGTACTTC.

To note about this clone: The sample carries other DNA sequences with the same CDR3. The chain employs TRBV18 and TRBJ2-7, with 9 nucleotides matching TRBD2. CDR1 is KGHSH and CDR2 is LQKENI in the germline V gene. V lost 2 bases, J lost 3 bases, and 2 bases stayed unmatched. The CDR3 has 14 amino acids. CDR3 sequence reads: CASSPSSGNYEQYF. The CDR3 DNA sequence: TGTGCCAGCTCACCATCTAGCGGGAACTACGAGCAGTACTTC.

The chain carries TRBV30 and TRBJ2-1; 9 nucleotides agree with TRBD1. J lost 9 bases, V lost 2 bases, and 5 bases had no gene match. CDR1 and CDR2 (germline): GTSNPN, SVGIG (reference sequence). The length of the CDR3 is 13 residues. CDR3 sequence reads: CAWSSQGAAEQFF. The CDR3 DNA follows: TGTGCCTGGAGTTCACAGGGGGCCGCTGAGCAGTTCTTC.

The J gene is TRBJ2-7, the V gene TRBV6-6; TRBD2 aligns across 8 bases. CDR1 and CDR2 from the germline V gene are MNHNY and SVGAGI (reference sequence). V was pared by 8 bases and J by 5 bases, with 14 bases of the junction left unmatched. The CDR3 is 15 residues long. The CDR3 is CASSARTATSDEQYF. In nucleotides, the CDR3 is TGTGCCAGCTCCGCCCGTACTGCGACTAGCGACGAGCAGTACTTC.

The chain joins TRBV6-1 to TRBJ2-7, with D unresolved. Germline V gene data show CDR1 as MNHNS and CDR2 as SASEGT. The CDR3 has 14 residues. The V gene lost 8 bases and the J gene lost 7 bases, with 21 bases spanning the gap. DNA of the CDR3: TGTGCCAGCCTAATCTCTCCCACAGTTGGGGAGCAGTACTTC. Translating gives CASLISPTVGEQYF.

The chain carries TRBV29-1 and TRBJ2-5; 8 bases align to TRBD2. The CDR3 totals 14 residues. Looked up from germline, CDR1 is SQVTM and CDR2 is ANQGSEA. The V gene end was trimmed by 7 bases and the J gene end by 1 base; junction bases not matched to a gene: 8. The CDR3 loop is CSARRGGPQETQYF. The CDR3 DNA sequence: TGCAGCGCCCGACGCGGGGGGCCCCAAGAGACCCAGTACTTC.

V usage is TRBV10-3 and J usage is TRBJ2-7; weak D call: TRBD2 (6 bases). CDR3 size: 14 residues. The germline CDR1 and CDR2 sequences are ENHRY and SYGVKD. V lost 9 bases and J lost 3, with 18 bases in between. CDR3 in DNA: TGTGCCATTCGTAATGGGCTAGCGTTCTACGAGCAGTACTTC. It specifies CAIRNGLAFYEQYF.